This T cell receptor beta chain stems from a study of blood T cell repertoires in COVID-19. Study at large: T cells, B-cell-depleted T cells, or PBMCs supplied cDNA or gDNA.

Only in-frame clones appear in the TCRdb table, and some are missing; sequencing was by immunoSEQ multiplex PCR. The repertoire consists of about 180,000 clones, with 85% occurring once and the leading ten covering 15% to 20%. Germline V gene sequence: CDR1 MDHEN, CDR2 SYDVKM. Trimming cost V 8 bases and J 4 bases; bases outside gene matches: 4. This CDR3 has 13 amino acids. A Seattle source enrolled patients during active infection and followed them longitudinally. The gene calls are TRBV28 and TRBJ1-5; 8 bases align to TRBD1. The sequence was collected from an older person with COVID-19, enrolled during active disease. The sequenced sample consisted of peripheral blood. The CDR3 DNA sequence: TGTGCCAGCGATCGGGACAGGAATCAGCCCCAGCATTTT. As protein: CASDRDRNQPQHF.